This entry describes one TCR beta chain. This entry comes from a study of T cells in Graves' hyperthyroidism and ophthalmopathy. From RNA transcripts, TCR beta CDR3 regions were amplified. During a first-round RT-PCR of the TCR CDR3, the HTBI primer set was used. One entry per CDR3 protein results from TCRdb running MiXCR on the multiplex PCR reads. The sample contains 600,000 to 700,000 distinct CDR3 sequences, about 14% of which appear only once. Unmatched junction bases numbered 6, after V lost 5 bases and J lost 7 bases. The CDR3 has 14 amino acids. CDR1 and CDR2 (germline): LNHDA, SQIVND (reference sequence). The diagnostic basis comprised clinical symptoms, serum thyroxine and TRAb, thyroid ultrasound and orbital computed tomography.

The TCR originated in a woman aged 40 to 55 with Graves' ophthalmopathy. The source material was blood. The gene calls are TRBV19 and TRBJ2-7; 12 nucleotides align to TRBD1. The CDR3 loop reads CASSGGQGAGEQYF. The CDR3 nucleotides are TGTGCCAGTAGTGGGGGACAGGGGGCCGGAGAGCAGTACTTC. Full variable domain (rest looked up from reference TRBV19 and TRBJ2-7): DGGITQSPKYLFRKEGQNVTLSCEQNLNHDAMYWYRQDPGQGLRLIYYSQIVNDFQKGDIAEGYSVSREKKESFPLTVTSAQKNPTAFYLCASSGGQGAGEQYFGPGTRLTVT.